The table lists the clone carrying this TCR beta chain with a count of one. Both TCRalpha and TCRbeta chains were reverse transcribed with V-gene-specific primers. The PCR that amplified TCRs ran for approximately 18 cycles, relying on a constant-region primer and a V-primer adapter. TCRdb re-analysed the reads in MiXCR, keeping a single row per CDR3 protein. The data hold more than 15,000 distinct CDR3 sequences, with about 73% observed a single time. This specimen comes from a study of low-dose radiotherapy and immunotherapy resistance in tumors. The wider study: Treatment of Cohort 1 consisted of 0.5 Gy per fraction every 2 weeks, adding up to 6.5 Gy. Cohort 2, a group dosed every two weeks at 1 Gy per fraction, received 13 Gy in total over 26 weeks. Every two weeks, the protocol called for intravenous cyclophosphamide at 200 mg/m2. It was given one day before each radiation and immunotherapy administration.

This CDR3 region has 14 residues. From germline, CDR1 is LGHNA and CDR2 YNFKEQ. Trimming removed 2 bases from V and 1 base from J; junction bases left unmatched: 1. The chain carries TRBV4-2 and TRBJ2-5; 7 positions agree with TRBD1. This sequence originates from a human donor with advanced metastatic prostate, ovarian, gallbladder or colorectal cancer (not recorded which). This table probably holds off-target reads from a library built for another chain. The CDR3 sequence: CASSQNRGQETQYF. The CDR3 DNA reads TGTGCCAGCAGCCAAAACAGGGGCCAAGAGACCCAGTACTTC.